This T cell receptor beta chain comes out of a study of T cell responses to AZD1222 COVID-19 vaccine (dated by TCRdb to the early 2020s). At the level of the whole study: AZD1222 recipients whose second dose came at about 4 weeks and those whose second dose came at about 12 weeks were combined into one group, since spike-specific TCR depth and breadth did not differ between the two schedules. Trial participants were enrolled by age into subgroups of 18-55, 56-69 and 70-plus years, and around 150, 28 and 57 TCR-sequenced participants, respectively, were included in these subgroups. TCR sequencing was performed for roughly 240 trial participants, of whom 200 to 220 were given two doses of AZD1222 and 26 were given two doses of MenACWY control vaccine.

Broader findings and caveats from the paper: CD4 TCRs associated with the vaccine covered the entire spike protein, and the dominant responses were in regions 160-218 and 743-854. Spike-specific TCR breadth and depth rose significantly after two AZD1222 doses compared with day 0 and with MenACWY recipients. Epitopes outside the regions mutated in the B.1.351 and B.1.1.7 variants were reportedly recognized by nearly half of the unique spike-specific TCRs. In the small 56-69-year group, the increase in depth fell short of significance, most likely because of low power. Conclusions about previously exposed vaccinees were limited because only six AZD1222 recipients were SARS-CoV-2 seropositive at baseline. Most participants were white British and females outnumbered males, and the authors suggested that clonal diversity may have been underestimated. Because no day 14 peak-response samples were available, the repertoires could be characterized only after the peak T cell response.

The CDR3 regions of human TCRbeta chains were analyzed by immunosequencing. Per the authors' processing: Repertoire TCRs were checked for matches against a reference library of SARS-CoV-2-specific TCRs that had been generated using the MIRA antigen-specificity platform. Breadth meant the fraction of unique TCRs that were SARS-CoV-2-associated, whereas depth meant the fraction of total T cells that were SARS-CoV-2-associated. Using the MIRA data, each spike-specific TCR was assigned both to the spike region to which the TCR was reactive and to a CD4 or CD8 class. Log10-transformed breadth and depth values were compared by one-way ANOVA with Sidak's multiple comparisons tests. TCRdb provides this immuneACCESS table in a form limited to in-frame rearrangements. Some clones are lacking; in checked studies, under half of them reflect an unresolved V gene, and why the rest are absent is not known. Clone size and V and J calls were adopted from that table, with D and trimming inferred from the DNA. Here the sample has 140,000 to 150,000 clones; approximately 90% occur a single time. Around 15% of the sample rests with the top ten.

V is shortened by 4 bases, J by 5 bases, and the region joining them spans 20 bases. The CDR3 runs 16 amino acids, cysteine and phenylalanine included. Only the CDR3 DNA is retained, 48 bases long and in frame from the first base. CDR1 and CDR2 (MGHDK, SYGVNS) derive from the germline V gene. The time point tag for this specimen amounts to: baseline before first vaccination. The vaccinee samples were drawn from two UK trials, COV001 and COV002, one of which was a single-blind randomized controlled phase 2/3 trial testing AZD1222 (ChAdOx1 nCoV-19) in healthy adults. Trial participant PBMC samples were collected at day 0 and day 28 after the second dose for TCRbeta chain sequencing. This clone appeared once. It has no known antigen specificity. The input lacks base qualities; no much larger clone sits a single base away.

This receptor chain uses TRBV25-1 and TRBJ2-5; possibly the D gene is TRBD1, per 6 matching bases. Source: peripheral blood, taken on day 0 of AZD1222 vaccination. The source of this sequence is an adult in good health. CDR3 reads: CASSGGETGIEETQYF. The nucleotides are TGTGCCAGCAGTGGCGGCGAAACAGGGATAGAGGAGACCCAGTACTTC.